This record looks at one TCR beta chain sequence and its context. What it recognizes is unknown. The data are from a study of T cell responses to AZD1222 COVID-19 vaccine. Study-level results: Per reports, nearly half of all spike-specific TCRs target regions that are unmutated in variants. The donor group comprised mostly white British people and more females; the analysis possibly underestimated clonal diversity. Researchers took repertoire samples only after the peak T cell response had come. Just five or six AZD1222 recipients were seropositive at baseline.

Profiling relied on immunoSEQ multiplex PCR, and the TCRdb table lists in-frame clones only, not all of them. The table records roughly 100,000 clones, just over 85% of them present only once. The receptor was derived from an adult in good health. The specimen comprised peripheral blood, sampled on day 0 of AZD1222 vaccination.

CDR3 amino acids: CASSVAPQNTEAFF. The CDR3 DNA reads as TGTGCCAGCAGCGTAGCCCCACAGAACACTGAAGCTTTCTTT. This chain connects TRBV9 to TRBJ1-1; the D is unclear. The CDR3 is 14 residues long. Germline lookup yields CDR1 SGDLS and CDR2 YYNGEE. V was clipped by 0 bases and J by 1 base, with 7 bases between them.